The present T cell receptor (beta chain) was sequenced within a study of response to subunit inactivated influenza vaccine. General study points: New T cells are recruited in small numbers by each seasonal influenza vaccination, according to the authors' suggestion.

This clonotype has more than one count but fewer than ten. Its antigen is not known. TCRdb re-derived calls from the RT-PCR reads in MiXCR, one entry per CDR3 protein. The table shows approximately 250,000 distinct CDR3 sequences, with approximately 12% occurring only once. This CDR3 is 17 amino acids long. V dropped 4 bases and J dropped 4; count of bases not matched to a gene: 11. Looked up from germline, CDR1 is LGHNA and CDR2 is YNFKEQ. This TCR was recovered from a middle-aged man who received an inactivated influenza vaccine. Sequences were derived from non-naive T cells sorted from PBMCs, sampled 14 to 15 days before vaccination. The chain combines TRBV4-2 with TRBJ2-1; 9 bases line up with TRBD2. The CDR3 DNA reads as TGTGCCAGCAGCCCCCGACTAGCGGACGGCGCTTACAATGAGCAGTTCTTC. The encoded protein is CASSPRLADGAYNEQFF.